The 7 T cell receptor beta chains below were found in one sample sequenced in a study of cytomegalovirus exposure and HLA in healthy donors. The PCR ran on 60 Vbeta and 13 Jbeta primers. Profiling relied on immunoSEQ multiplex PCR, and the TCRdb table lists in-frame clones only, not all of them. This sample has roughly 150,000 clones; around four fifths occur once, and the top ten carry more than 0.75%. The sample was PBMCs. The receptors originated from a girl aged 2-15 years in good health and CMV-seropositive.

V is TRBV19 and J is TRBJ2-7; D call uncertain. Germline CDR1 LNHDA, CDR2 SQIVND (reference sequence). Trimming took off 10 bases at V and 0 bases at J, with 16 bases between the two ends. CDR3 size: 14 residues. CDR3 DNA: TGTGCCACTCGACTGGTCCATAGCTCCTACGAGCAGTACTTC. Protein product: CATRLVHSSYEQYF. The full variable domain, completed using reference TRBV19 and TRBJ2-7, is DGGITQSPKYLFRKEGQNVTLSCEQNLNHDAMYWYRQDPGQGLRLIYYSQIVNDFQKGDIAEGYSVSREKKESFPLTVTSAQKNPTAFYLCATRLVHSSYEQYFGPGTRLTVT.

The chain joins TRBV2 to TRBJ1-2; 7 nucleotides line up with TRBD1. CDR3 length: 13 residues. Germline values: CDR1 SNHLY, CDR2 FYNNEI. The V and J ends lost 3 bases and 8 bases, in that order; junction bases with no gene match: 6. The CDR3 DNA sequence: TGTGCCAGCAGTGAGGAGGGGGCTGACGGCTACACCTTC. This sequence encodes CASSEEGADGYTF.

CDR3 sequence: CASSSGGWETQYF. The DNA for the CDR3 is TGTGCCAGCAGTTCGGGGGGGTGGGAGACCCAGTACTTC. This chain connects TRBV28 to TRBJ2-5; TRBD2 matches at 8 bases. Germline trimming cut 4 bases from V and 5 bases from J; bases unmatched to any gene: 3. The CDR3 totals 13 residues. CDR1 MDHEN and CDR2 SYDVKM come from the germline V gene. Complete variable domain (other parts from reference TRBV28 and TRBJ2-5): DVKVTQSSRYLVKRTGEKVFLECVQDMDHENMFWYRQDPGLGLRLIYFSYDVKMKEKGDIPEGYSVSREKKERFSLILESASTNQTSMYLCASSSGGWETQYFGPGTRLLVL.

V is TRBV6-1 and J is TRBJ2-5, with TRBD1 matching over 9 bases. The length of the CDR3 is 15 residues. Germline loops: CDR1 MNHNS, CDR2 SASEGT. The junction had 6 bases not matched to a gene; V was cut back by 3 bases and J by 4 bases. The CDR3 here is CASSEEQGARETQYF. The CDR3, as DNA: TGTGCCAGCAGTGAGGAACAGGGGGCTCGAGAGACCCAGTACTTC.

This chain joins TRBV19 and TRBJ1-5; TRBD1 might be the D (6 bases). The CDR3 runs to 17 residues. The germline V and J ends were trimmed by 3 bases and 6 bases, with 21 bases remaining between them. Germline-derived CDR1 and CDR2 are LNHDA and SQIVND (reference sequence). The CDR3 sequence: CASSILGSRGSGQPQHF. The CDR3 DNA reads TGTGCCAGTAGTATTTTGGGGAGCAGGGGATCCGGTCAGCCCCAGCATTTT.

The genes are TRBV11-3 and TRBJ2-3; 8 nucleotides line up with TRBD2. This CDR3 comprises 15 residues. The V gene's germline CDR1 is SGHNT and CDR2 YENEEA. V lost 5 bases to trimming and J lost 2 bases; unmatched junction nucleotides: 6. This CDR3 reads CASSTGLAPTDTQYF. Here the CDR3 DNA reads TGTGCCAGCAGCACAGGACTAGCTCCCACAGATACGCAGTATTTT. Combining the CDR3 with reference TRBV11-3 and TRBJ2-3 gives the whole variable domain EAGVVQSPRYKIIEKKQPVAFWCNPISGHNTLYWYLQNLGQGPELLIRYENEEAVDDSQLPKDRFSAERLKGVDSTLKIQPAELGDSAVYLCASSTGLAPTDTQYFGPGTRLTVL.

This chain uses TRBV21-1 with TRBJ2-1; the DNA was not compared with TRBD2, the D call given in the table. TRBV21-1 is a recognized pseudogene. This CDR3 is 20 amino acids long. This CDR3 is CASSKRASALRLFSYNEQFF. Here the CDR3 DNA reads TGTGCCAGCAGCAAAAGGGCTAGCGCCCTTAGGCTATTCTCCTACAATGAGCAGTTCTTC.